Following are 17 T cell receptor beta chains from one sample sequenced in a study of T cells in Graves' hyperthyroidism and ophthalmopathy. From RNA transcripts, TCR beta CDR3 regions were amplified. The HTBI set primed first-round TCR CDR3 RT-PCR. TCRdb ran MiXCR on the multiplex PCR reads and lists one entry per CDR3 protein. In the table there are about half a million distinct CDR3 sequences, roughly 25% of which are singletons. Sequencing input: blood. These receptors all stem from a young woman with Graves' ophthalmopathy.

Worth noting for this clonotype: Germline is not matched at one junction end, which may reflect a read error. V and J are TRBV19 and TRBJ1-1, with D perhaps TRBD1 (5 bases). The CDR3 is made up of 15 amino acids. CDR1 and CDR2 (germline): LNHDA, SQIVND (reference sequence). The CDR3 coding sequence is TGTGCCAGTAGTATAGCCCGGGACGGCGGGACTGAAGCTTGCTTT. It codes for CASSIARDGGTEACF.

The table lists this clonotype with many counts. Here the CDR3 DNA reads TGTGCCAGCAGCCCACTTAATCAGGGATATCCTGAAGCTTTCTTT. It yields the protein CASSPLNQGYPEAFF. V gene TRBV6-1 combines with J gene TRBJ1-1; the D gene is possibly TRBD1 (5 bases). CDR3 length equals 15 residues. The ends were cut back, 6 bases at V and 6 bases at J, with 20 bases in the middle. The germline V gene encodes CDR1 MNHNS and CDR2 SASEGT.

This clonotype occurred once. The chain links TRBV19 to TRBJ1-5; the D is unclear. The germline V gene has CDR1 LNHDA and CDR2 SQIVND (reference sequence). The CDR3 is 12 amino acids. V lost 6 bases and J lost 3, with 6 bases in between. The chain's CDR3 is CASRGINQPQHF. In DNA, the CDR3 is TGTGCCAGTAGGGGGATCAATCAGCCCCAGCATTTT.

At least ten counts were recorded for this clonotype. This sequence joins TRBV7-2 and TRBJ2-5; D could derive from TRBD1 or TRBD2 (7 bases each). This CDR3 region has 14 residues. V lost 6 bases and J lost 4, with 15 bases in between. Germline CDR1 is SGHTA and CDR2 is FQGNSA. CDR3 sequence: CASSQGGGRETQYF. The DNA for the CDR3 is TGTGCCAGCAGTCAGGGGGGGGGTCGAGAGACCCAGTACTTC.

This clonotype was recorded many times. The J gene is TRBJ2-7, the V gene TRBV12-3 or TRBV12-4; D gene ambiguous. The CDR3 totals 14 residues. V gave up 6 bases and J gave up 0 bases, with 12 bases separating them. CDR3 sequence (DNA): TGTGCCAGCAGCCCGATTCGAAGCTCCTACGAGCAGTACTTC. Translation: CASSPIRSSYEQYF.

Ten or more counts support this clonotype. The chain is built from TRBV12-5 and TRBJ2-3; D unresolved. The CDR3 length is 13 residues. Trimming cost V 7 bases and J 2 bases, with 10 bases left between them. CDR1 is LGHNT, CDR2 FRNRAP, per germline. The CDR3 DNA reads TGTGCTAGTGTCGATGTGTCCACAGATACGCAGTATTTT. Translating gives CASVDVSTDTQYF.

As concerns this clonotype: A much larger clone differs from this one at a single base, so this may be a read error. The chain's CDR3 is CASSSQGAGTGELLF. Written as DNA, the CDR3 is TGTGCCAGCAGTTCTCAGGGGGCCGGCACCGGGGAGCTGTTGTTT. This chain links TRBV6-5 with TRBJ2-2; 8 positions match TRBD1. This CDR3 region has 15 residues. Germline values: CDR1 MNHEY, CDR2 SVGAGI.

This clonotype was recorded many times. The V and J genes are TRBV6-1 and TRBJ1-3; D uncertain. Germline V gives CDR1 MNHNS, CDR2 SASEGT. V was cut by 5 bases and J by 0 bases, with 8 bases left in between. The CDR3 totals 14 residues. CDR3 loop: CASSPDGSGNTIYF. The CDR3 DNA is TGTGCCAGCAGTCCAGACGGCTCTGGAAACACCATATATTTT.

The table lists this clonotype with many counts. V usage is TRBV12-3 or TRBV12-4 and J usage is TRBJ1-1; possible D gene TRBD1, 5 bases. Trimming shortened V by 6 bases and J by 0 bases, and 11 bases separated the two germline ends. This CDR3 region has 14 residues. DNA of the CDR3: TGTGCCAGCAGAGCACAGGCCATGAACACTGAAGCTTTCTTT. Protein sequence: CASRAQAMNTEAFF.

This clonotype was found many times. V is TRBV12-3 or TRBV12-4 and J is TRBJ2-7, with D tentatively TRBD1 (6 bases). This CDR3 comprises 15 residues. Trimming left V 5 bases short and J 4 bases short, with 18 bases between. In DNA, the CDR3 is TGTGCCAGCAGTAACCCAAACAGGGTCGATTACGAGCAGTACTTC. As protein: CASSNPNRVDYEQYF.

A few counts support this clonotype. With a much larger clone just one base away, this may be a read error. Since no conserved phenylalanine or tryptophan closes the CDR3, a read error is the likely cause. V and J are TRBV4-1 and TRBJ1-2, with D perhaps TRBD1 (6 bases). Germline values: CDR1 MGHRA, CDR2 YSYEKL. The V and J ends lost 2 bases and 11 bases respectively, with 15 bases between them. The CDR3 consists of 13 residues. The CDR3 DNA reads TGCGCCAGCAGCCAAACGGAGGTAGGGGGTTACACCTCC. Its translation is CASSQTEVGGYTS.

In this sample, this clonotype turned up many times. This chain connects TRBV12-3 or TRBV12-4 to TRBJ2-7, with 7 bases lining up with TRBD1. The CDR3 is 18 amino acids. V was clipped by 3 bases and J by 1 base; unmatched bases: 15. CDR3 sequence reads: CASSLGQRTELLSYEQYF. For the CDR3, the DNA is TGTGCCAGCAGTTTGGGACAGCGGACCGAACTCCTATCCTACGAGCAGTACTTC.

Points on this clonotype: This may be a read error: a much more frequent sequence differs by one nucleotide. The genes are TRBV20-1 and TRBJ1-1, with TRBD1 as a possible D gene (5 bases). V was clipped by 0 bases and J by 3 bases, with 8 bases between them. There are 13 residues in the CDR3. Germline V CDR1 and CDR2: DFQATT, SNEGSKA (reference sequence). The CDR3 loop reads CSARDQGDTEAFF. CDR3 DNA: TGCAGTGCTAGAGATCAAGGGGACACTGAAGCTTTCTTT.

Ten or more counts support this clonotype. The chain couples TRBV18 to TRBJ1-5, with a possible D match to TRBD1 (6 bases). CDR1 is KGHSH, CDR2 LQKENI, per germline. Trimming left V 2 bases short and J 8 bases short, with 10 bases between. The length of the CDR3 is 13 residues. CDR3: CASSPGGMEPQHF. CDR3 nucleotides: TGTGCCAGCTCACCAGGGGGCATGGAGCCCCAGCATTTT.

The V gene is TRBV29-1, the J gene TRBJ1-5, with a weak D call TRBD1 (6 bases). V shed 6 bases and J shed 7 bases, with 13 bases lying between them. CDR1 and CDR2 (germline): SQVTM, ANQGSEA. The CDR3 covers 12 residues. CDR3 sequence reads: CSVAQGGQPQHF. The CDR3 DNA reads TGCAGCGTCGCACAGGGCGGACAGCCCCAGCATTTT.

This clonotype was seen many times. The chain is built from TRBV6-1 and TRBJ2-7, with TRBD1 matching over 8 bases. Germline V gene sequence: CDR1 MNHNS, CDR2 SASEGT. The CDR3 runs 13 residues. Trimming took 8 bases from V and 3 from J; bases not matched to a gene: 6. CDR3 nucleotides: TGTGCCAGCGGCCAGGGACAGGTCTACGAGCAGTACTTC. Amino acid sequence: CASGQGQVYEQYF.

This clonotype was counted only a few times. The V and J genes are TRBV29-1 and TRBJ2-2, with 9 bases matching TRBD1. CDR1 is SQVTM, CDR2 ANQGSEA, per germline. V was clipped by 2 bases and J by 6 bases; unmatched bases: 4. CDR3 length: 14 amino acids. The DNA for the CDR3 is TGCAGCGTTGAATGGGGACAGGGTGCCGGGGAGCTGTTTTTT. Protein product: CSVEWGQGAGELFF.